These 9 T cell receptor beta chains were sequenced from one sample in a study of Ad26.COV2.S vaccination and SARS-CoV-2 variants. Libraries were prepared by immunoSEQ multiplex PCR; TCRdb keeps only in-frame clonotypes and omits some of them. The sample contains 350,000 to 450,000 clones, over 75% of which appear only once. Treatment in this sample: roughly 20 received Ad26.COV2.S at low or high dose, single or two shots; roughly 5 received placebo; per-sample allocation not given. Specimens were obtained on day 63 following the first vaccine or placebo injection. The specimen was peripheral blood, collected in a trial of Ad26.COV2.S vaccine versus placebo. The receptors were gathered from a person between 18 and 59 years old who received the Ad26.COV2.S COVID-19 vaccine or a placebo.

This clone was counted a single time. The gene calls are TRBV7-9 and TRBJ2-2, with TRBD2 identical over 7 bases. Germline lookup yields CDR1 SEHNR and CDR2 FQNEAQ (reference sequence). The CDR3 sequence is 15 residues long. With V trimmed by 6 bases and J by 7 bases, 11 bases remained unmatched. This CDR3 is CASRFPSGAHGELFF. The CDR3 DNA is TGTGCCAGCAGGTTCCCGAGCGGGGCTCACGGGGAGCTGTTTTTT.

This chain links TRBV24-1 with TRBJ2-2, with 7 nucleotides matching TRBD2. Germline V gene sequence: CDR1 KGHDR, CDR2 SFDVKD. V lost 10 bases and J lost 5; bases outside the gene matches: 12. This CDR3 has 15 amino acids. CDR3 sequence reads: CATGRGLGRTGELFF. The CDR3 bases are TGTGCCACAGGGAGAGGACTCGGGAGGACCGGGGAGCTGTTTTTT.

In regard to this clone: Other DNA sequences in the same sample also yield this CDR3. The chain links TRBV5-4 to TRBJ2-1, with TRBD1 identical over 9 bases. Germline V gives CDR1 SGHNT, CDR2 YYREEE (reference sequence). Unmatched junction bases numbered 3, after V lost 2 bases and J lost 0 bases. This CDR3 has 16 amino acids. Here the CDR3 DNA reads TGTGCCAGCAGCTTTGGACAGGGGATCTCCTACAATGAGCAGTTCTTC. This gives the protein CASSFGQGISYNEQFF.

This chain uses TRBV19 with TRBJ2-2; D gene uncertain. This CDR3 region has 15 residues. Germline loops: CDR1 LNHDA, CDR2 SQIVND (reference sequence). V dropped 2 bases and J dropped 2 bases, with 9 bases sitting between them. The CDR3, as DNA: TGTGCCAGTAGTATATTGGGCGTAAACACCGGGGAGCTGTTTTTT. Translating it yields CASSILGVNTGELFF.

The chain combines TRBV15 with TRBJ1-1; D ambiguous. The CDR3 extends over 15 amino acids. Between the trimmed V and J ends, which lost 0 bases and 4 bases, there was a span of 12 bases. Germline CDR1 reads LNHNV; CDR2 reads YYDKDF (reference sequence). The CDR3 DNA reads TGTGCCACCAGCAGAGATAGGAAGGGAGGCACTGAAGCTTTCTTT. Residues: CATSRDRKGGTEAFF.

The chain has TRBV2 and TRBJ2-1, with 8 nucleotides matching TRBD2. The length of the CDR3 is 13 residues. The ends lost 4 bases at V and 5 bases at J; junction bases unmatched: 1. Germline V gene sequence: CDR1 SNHLY, CDR2 FYNNEI. Written as DNA, the CDR3 is TGTGCCAGCAGTGTAGCGGGGCACAATGAGCAGTTCTTC. The encoded protein is CASSVAGHNEQFF.

The rearrangement joins TRBV30 to TRBJ2-5, with 7 positions matching TRBD2. The germline CDR1 and CDR2 sequences are GTSNPN and SVGIG (reference sequence). The ends lost 2 bases at V and 2 bases at J; junction bases unmatched: 5. This CDR3 region has 14 residues. The CDR3 sequence is CAWSWGGIQETQYF. The CDR3 DNA reads as TGTGCCTGGAGTTGGGGGGGGATACAAGAGACCCAGTACTTC.

The chain has TRBV15 and TRBJ2-7; D is unresolved. Germline lookup yields CDR1 LNHNV and CDR2 YYDKDF (reference sequence). The CDR3 contains 17 residues. Trimming left V 0 bases short and J 6 bases short, with 21 bases between. CDR3 sequence (DNA): TGTGCCACCAGCAGAGATGGAAAATACAGTTCCCCTTTCGAGCAGTACTTC. It specifies CATSRDGKYSSPFEQYF.

This chain connects TRBV18 to TRBJ2-6; D remains ambiguous. Deletions cut 6 bases from V and 0 bases from J, with 6 bases between. This CDR3 is built from 14 residues. Germline values: CDR1 KGHSH, CDR2 LQKENI. DNA of the CDR3: TGTGCCAGCTCCCAGATCTCTGGGGCCAACGTCCTGACTTTC. It is translated as CASSQISGANVLTF.